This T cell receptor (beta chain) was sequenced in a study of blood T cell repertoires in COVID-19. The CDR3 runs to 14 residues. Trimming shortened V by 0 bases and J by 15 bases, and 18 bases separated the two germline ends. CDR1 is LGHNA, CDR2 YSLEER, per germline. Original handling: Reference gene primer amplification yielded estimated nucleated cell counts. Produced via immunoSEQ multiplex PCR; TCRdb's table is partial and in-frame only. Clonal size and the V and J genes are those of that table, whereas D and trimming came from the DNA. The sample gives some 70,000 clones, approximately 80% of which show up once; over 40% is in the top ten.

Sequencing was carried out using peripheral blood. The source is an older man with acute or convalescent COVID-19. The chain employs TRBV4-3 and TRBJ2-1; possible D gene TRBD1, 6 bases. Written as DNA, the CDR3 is TGCGCCAGCAGCCAAGATCTGACAGGCGCCGAGGGGTTCTTC. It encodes CASSQDLTGAEGFF.